The 19 T cell receptor beta chains below come from one sample, sequenced in a study of CD8+ T cells in alopecia areata. It was cDNA, reverse transcribed from extracted RNA, that served as the sequencing template. This table comes from immunoSEQ multiplex PCR, and its TCRdb copy is limited to in-frame clones, with some not included. Among about 140,000 clones listed, around 49% were seen once. The starting material was CD4+ T cells sorted from blood, obtained at week 0. The receptors derive from a human donor with alopecia areata.

The chain links TRBV7-2 to TRBJ2-1; D is unclear. V dropped 0 bases and J dropped 2 bases, with 8 bases sitting between them. CDR1 is SGHTA and CDR2 is FQGNSA in the germline V gene. CDR3 length: 15 residues. CDR3 DNA sequence: TGTGCCAGCAGCTTAGCGGCCCTGACCTACAATGAGCAGTTCTTC. This translates into CASSLAALTYNEQFF.

This clone was picked up a small number of times. The chain has TRBV25-1 and TRBJ2-5; D call uncertain. The germline V gene has CDR1 MGHDK and CDR2 SYGVNS. V was pared by 5 bases and J by 2 bases, with 12 bases between. The CDR3 totals 14 residues. The chain's CDR3 is CASSSNPGQETQYF. CDR3 nucleotides: TGTGCCAGCAGTTCCAATCCGGGTCAAGAGACCCAGTACTTC.

The V gene is TRBV27, the J gene TRBJ2-2; maybe TRBD2 (5 bases). The CDR3 contains 15 residues. Deletions cut 5 bases from V and 6 bases from J, with 16 bases between. Germline values: CDR1 MNHEY, CDR2 SMNVEV (reference sequence). CDR3: CASSIYTAGPGELFF. Written as DNA, the CDR3 is TGTGCCAGCAGTATATACACCGCGGGTCCCGGGGAGCTGTTTTTT.

The gene calls are TRBV30 and TRBJ1-1; unclear D gene. The CDR3 length is 13 residues. V dropped 1 base and J dropped 1 base, with 7 bases sitting between them. Germline CDR1 and CDR2: GTSNPN and SVGIG (reference sequence). This CDR3 reads CAWSAWGNTEAFF. CDR3 in DNA: TGTGCCTGGAGTGCCTGGGGGAACACTGAAGCTTTCTTT.

The chain is built from TRBV27 and TRBJ1-1; no definite D call. The CDR3 spans 12 residues. CDR1 MNHEY and CDR2 SMNVEV come from the germline V gene (reference sequence). CDR3 residues: CANGIVDTEAFF. Written as DNA, the CDR3 is TGTGCGAACGGCATTGTGGACACTGAAGCTTTCTTT.

This clone was found a few times. The genes are TRBV10-3 and TRBJ2-7, with D possibly matching TRBD1 (6 bases). This CDR3 is built from 13 residues. V lost 4 bases, J lost 2 bases, and 9 bases lay in between. The germline V gene has CDR1 ENHRY and CDR2 SYGVKD. The CDR3 spells CAISVGQTYEQYF. CDR3 DNA: TGTGCCATCAGTGTAGGACAGACCTACGAGCAGTACTTC.

This clone was counted a few times. The chain employs TRBV5-6 and TRBJ2-4, with TRBD1 matching over 11 bases. The ends lost 2 bases at V and 6 bases at J; junction bases unmatched: 7. The CDR3 loop spans 16 amino acids. The germline V gene encodes CDR1 SGHDT and CDR2 YYEEEE. This CDR3 reads CASSFGMGQGGNIQYF. In DNA form, the CDR3 reads TGTGCCAGCAGCTTCGGCATGGGACAGGGGGGAAACATTCAGTACTTC.

The chain is built from TRBV19 and TRBJ2-5; the D call may be TRBD1 or TRBD2 (5 bases each). The CDR3 is 13 amino acids. Germline assignment: CDR1 LNHDA and CDR2 SQIVND (reference sequence). V was pared by 5 bases and J by 4 bases, with 11 bases between. DNA of the CDR3: TGTGCCAGTAGTCCAGAGGGACGAGAGACCCAGTACTTC. Translation gives CASSPEGRETQYF.

This clone turned up a few times. The sample contains more than one DNA sequence encoding this CDR3. The genes are TRBV5-1 and TRBJ1-2; D gene ambiguous. This CDR3 is built from 12 residues. Germline V lookup: CDR1 SGHRS, CDR2 YFSETQ. V dropped 0 bases and J dropped 5 bases, with 5 bases sitting between them. The CDR3 bases are TGCGCCAGCAGCTTGGACAGATATGGCTACACCTTC. Amino acids: CASSLDRYGYTF.

The chain has TRBV30 and TRBJ2-4, with 11 bases matching TRBD2. The CDR3 spans 16 residues. The germline V gene has CDR1 GTSNPN and CDR2 SVGIG (reference sequence). V trimming: 3 bases; J trimming: 6 bases; junction bases outside the gene matches: 10. The CDR3 spells CAWSQAGTSGRNIQYF. The CDR3 bases are TGTGCCTGGAGCCAAGCCGGGACTAGCGGCCGAAACATTCAGTACTTC.

The rearrangement joins TRBV11-2 to TRBJ2-1, with 7 bases aligning to TRBD2. The CDR3 runs 16 residues. The J segment lost 8 bases and the V segment lost 8 bases, leaving 18 bases of the junction unmatched. Germline assignment: CDR1 SGHAT and CDR2 FQNNGV. CDR3 in amino acids: CASGWAWRESEDEQFF. CDR3 sequence (DNA): TGTGCCAGCGGATGGGCGTGGCGGGAGAGTGAAGATGAGCAGTTCTTC.

The rearrangement links TRBV19 to TRBJ2-2; D remains unclear. This CDR3 contains 12 residues. The V gene lost 4 bases and the J gene lost 6 bases, with 6 bases spanning the gap. CDR1 and CDR2 from the germline V gene are LNHDA and SQIVND (reference sequence). In DNA, the CDR3 is TGTGCCAGTAGTACGCTTCCCGGGGAGCTGTTTTTT. Translating it yields CASSTLPGELFF.

The rearrangement joins TRBV6-5 to TRBJ1-4; unclear D gene. In germline, CDR1 is MNHEY, CDR2 SVGAGI. The CDR3 has 14 residues. The V end lost 5 bases, the J end lost 5 bases, and 12 bases lay between the germline ends. CDR3 region: CASSTWTDNEKLFF. DNA for the CDR3: TGTGCCAGCAGTACCTGGACCGACAATGAAAAACTGTTTTTT.

The chain combines TRBV7-2 with TRBJ2-7; 10 nucleotides match TRBD2. Germline CDR1 SGHTA, CDR2 FQGNSA. V lost 4 bases to trimming and J lost 2 bases; unmatched junction nucleotides: 5. The CDR3 has 15 residues. This CDR3 is CASSSGTSVTYEQYF. The CDR3 nucleotides read TGTGCCAGCAGCTCAGGGACTAGCGTCACCTACGAGCAGTACTTC. The full variable domain, rest sourced from reference TRBV7-2 and TRBJ2-7, is GAGVSQSPSNKVTEKGKDVELRCDPISGHTALYWYRQSLGQGLEFLIYFQGNSAPDKSGLPSDRFSAERTGGSVSTLTIQRTQQEDSAVYLCASSSGTSVTYEQYFGPGTRLTVT.

The rearrangement links TRBV30 to TRBJ2-5, with D unclear. V was shortened by 1 base and J by 5 bases, with 11 bases between the two germline ends. CDR3 length: 13 residues. In germline, CDR1 is GTSNPN, CDR2 SVGIG (reference sequence). The CDR3 is CAWSAVRGETQYF. In DNA, the CDR3 is TGTGCCTGGAGTGCTGTTCGTGGGGAGACCCAGTACTTC.

This clone was detected a few times. The CDR3 loop reads CASSPTGATYGYTF. CDR3 nucleotides: TGTGCCAGCAGCCCCACGGGGGCGACCTATGGCTACACCTTC. This sequence joins TRBV7-9 and TRBJ1-2, with a possible D match to TRBD1 (6 bases). Trimming shortened V by 5 bases and J by 4 bases, and 14 bases separated the two germline ends. This CDR3 has 14 residues. From germline, CDR1 is SEHNR and CDR2 FQNEAQ (reference sequence).

The chain combines TRBV6-5 with TRBJ2-6, with D uncertain. V was shortened by 4 bases and J by 10 bases, with 14 bases between the two germline ends. The CDR3 runs 14 residues. CDR1 and CDR2 (germline): MNHEY, SVGAGI. CDR3 sequence reads: CASSSNRGKNVLTF. The CDR3 DNA sequence: TGTGCCAGCAGTTCAAATAGAGGCAAAAACGTCCTGACTTTC.

The chain combines TRBV5-1 with TRBJ2-7; TRBD1 is a possible D gene (6 bases). The germline gives CDR1 SGHRS, CDR2 YFSETQ. This CDR3 spans 15 amino acids. Trimming removed 0 bases at V and 4 bases at J, with 14 bases between. The CDR3 here is CASSLDPGTRYEQYF. Here the CDR3 DNA reads TGCGCCAGCAGCTTGGACCCCGGGACAAGGTACGAGCAGTACTTC.

The chain couples TRBV29-1 to TRBJ2-1, with 8 positions matching TRBD2. V shed 4 bases, J shed 3 bases, and the junction held 8 bases outside the gene matches. The CDR3 extends over 15 amino acids. CDR1 and CDR2 (germline): SQVTM, ANQGSEA. The CDR3 is CSVAVAGKHYNEQFF. The CDR3 bases are TGCAGCGTTGCGGTAGCGGGAAAACACTACAATGAGCAGTTCTTC.